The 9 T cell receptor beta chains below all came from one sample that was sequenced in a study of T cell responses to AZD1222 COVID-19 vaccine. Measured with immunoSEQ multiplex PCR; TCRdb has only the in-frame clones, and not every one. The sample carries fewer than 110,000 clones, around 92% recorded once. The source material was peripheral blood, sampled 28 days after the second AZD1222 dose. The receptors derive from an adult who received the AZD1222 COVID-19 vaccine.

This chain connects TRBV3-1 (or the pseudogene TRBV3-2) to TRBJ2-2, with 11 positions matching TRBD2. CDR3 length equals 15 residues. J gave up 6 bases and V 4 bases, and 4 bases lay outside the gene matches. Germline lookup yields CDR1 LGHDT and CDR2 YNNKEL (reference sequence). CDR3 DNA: TGTGCCAGCAGCCTAACTAGCGGGAGAGCCGGGGAGCTGTTTTTT. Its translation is CASSLTSGRAGELFF.

This CDR3 reads CASSNLQGASYEQYF. In DNA form, the CDR3 reads TGTGCCAGCAGTAATCTACAGGGGGCGTCCTACGAGCAGTACTTC. This chain joins TRBV27 and TRBJ2-7, with TRBD1 matching 9 bases. Trimming took 5 bases from V and 1 from J; bases not matched to a gene: 6. The germline CDR1 and CDR2 sequences are MNHEY and SMNVEV (reference sequence). This CDR3 is built from 15 residues.

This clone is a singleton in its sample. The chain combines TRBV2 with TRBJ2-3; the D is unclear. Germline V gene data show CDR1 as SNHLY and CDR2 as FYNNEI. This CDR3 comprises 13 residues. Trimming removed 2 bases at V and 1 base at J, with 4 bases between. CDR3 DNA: TGTGCCAGCAGTGAAACGGGCACAGATACGCAGTATTTT. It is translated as CASSETGTDTQYF.

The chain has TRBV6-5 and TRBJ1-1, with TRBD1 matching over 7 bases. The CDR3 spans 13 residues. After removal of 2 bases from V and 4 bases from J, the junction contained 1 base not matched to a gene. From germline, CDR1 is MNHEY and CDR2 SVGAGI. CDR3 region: CASSYRQGTEAFF. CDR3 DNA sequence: TGTGCCAGCAGTTACAGACAGGGCACTGAAGCTTTCTTT.

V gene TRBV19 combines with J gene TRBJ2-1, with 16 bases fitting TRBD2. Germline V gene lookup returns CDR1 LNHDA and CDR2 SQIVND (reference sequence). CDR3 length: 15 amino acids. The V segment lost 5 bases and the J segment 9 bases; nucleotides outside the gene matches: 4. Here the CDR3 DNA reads TGTGCCAGTAGTCCCGGGACTAGCGGGGGGGGTGAGCAGTTCTTC. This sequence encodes CASSPGTSGGGEQFF.

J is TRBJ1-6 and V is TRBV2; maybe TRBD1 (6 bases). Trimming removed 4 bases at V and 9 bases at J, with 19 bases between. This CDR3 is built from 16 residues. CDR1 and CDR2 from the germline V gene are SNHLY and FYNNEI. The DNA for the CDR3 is TGTGCCAGCAGTGGCAGCGGGGGGCAGTTTGTTTCACCCCTCCACTTT. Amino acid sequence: CASSGSGGQFVSPLHF.

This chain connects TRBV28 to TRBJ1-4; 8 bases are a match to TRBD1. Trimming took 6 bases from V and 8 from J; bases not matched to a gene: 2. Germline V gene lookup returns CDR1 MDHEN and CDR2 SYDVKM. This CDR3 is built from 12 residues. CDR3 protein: CASRQGGEKLFF. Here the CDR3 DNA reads TGTGCCAGCAGACAGGGGGGGGAAAAACTGTTTTTT.

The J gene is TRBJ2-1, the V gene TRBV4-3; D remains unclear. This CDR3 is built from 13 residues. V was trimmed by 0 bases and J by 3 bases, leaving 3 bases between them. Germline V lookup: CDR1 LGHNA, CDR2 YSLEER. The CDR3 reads CASSQEDYNEQFF. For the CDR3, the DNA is TGCGCCAGCAGCCAAGAGGACTACAATGAGCAGTTCTTC.

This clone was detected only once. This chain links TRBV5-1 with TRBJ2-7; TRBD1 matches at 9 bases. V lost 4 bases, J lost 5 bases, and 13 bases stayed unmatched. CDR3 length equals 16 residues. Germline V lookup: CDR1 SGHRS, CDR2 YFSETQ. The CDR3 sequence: CASSALGGTGFHEQYF. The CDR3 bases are TGCGCCAGCAGCGCCCTCGGCGGGACAGGGTTCCACGAGCAGTACTTC.